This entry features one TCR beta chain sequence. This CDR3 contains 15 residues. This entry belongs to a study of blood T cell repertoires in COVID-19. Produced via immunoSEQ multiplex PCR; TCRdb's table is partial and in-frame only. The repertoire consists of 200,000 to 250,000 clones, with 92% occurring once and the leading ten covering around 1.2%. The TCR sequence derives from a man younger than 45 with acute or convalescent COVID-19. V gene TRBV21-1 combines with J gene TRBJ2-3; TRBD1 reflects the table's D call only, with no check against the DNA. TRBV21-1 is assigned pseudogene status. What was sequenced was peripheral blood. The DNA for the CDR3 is TGTGCCGGAAGAGGGGGGACAGAGTCCACAGATACGCAGTATTTT. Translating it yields CAGRGGTESTDTQYF.